The source of this T cell receptor beta chain is a study of cytomegalovirus exposure and HLA in healthy donors. This clone was observed once. The PCR had 60 Vbeta and 13 Jbeta primers. Produced via immunoSEQ multiplex PCR; TCRdb's table is partial and in-frame only. This table holds around 170,000 clones, 80% found once. This CDR3 comprises 14 residues. V gave up 4 bases and J gave up 9 bases, with 19 bases separating them. Per the germline V gene, CDR1 is ENHRY and CDR2 is SYGVKD. The clonotype originates from a woman aged 45-59 years in good health and CMV-seropositive. Specimen: PBMCs. The gene calls are TRBV10-3 and TRBJ2-7, with D maybe TRBD1 (7 bases). The CDR3 DNA is TGTGCCATCAGTGGAGGGAGGACAGGAACGGGGCAGTACTTC. The encoded protein is CAISGGRTGTGQYF.